The T cell receptor beta chain described here comes from a study of OX40 agonist ivuxolimab in advanced cancers. Study details: Patients were dosed with the agonistic anti-OX40 (CD134) antibody ivuxolimab.

Clones were sequenced by immunoSEQ multiplex PCR, and TCRdb holds only the in-frame ones, with some missing. The sample holds some 48,000 clones, around four fifths seen once. The CDR3 is 15 residues long. Germline CDR1 and CDR2: SGHRS and YFSETQ. Trimming stripped 0 bases from V and 3 bases from J, with 9 bases between. The chain has TRBV5-1 and TRBJ1-4; D is undetermined. The sequence derives from an adult with an advanced solid tumor such as melanoma, head and neck, liver or kidney cancer. Specimen: CD4+ or CD8+ T cells sorted from blood, collected in a trial of the OX40 agonist ivuxolimab. CDR3 in amino acids: CASSLAGIPNEKLFF. The CDR3 region has the DNA TGCGCCAGCAGCTTGGCGGGGATCCCTAATGAAAAACTGTTTTTT.